This T cell receptor beta chain emerged from a study of T cells in tuberculosis. Regarding this clone: Its antigen is unknown.

The CDR3 consists of 16 residues. V lost 7 bases and J lost 2; bases outside the gene matches: 14. The germline V gene encodes CDR1 SGDLS and CDR2 YYNGEE. Findings and caveats of the study: GMM-specific TCRs were nearer to active tuberculosis alpha repertoires, suggesting expansion. Cases with active tuberculosis were adults, while controls were adolescents.

The assay was immunoSEQ multiplex PCR, and TCRdb's table has in-frame clones only and misses some. The table records roughly 44,000 clones, more than 90% of them present only once. This clonotype was sampled from a donor aged 10 to 29 with latent tuberculosis or without tuberculosis infection. Sequenced: PBMCs. The chain is built from TRBV9 and TRBJ2-7; 8 bases line up with TRBD2. The CDR3 region is CASGRNSGTVTYEQYF. The CDR3 DNA sequence: TGTGCCAGCGGGCGAAATAGCGGGACGGTAACCTACGAGCAGTACTTC.